The 3 T cell receptor beta chains listed next were all sequenced from one sample in a study of blood T cell repertoires in COVID-19. Assay: immunoSEQ multiplex PCR; the TCRdb copy retains only in-frame clones and omits some. The profile shows roughly 320,000 clones, approximately 89% of them singletons. The specimen was peripheral blood. These receptors all stem from a woman in her twenties or thirties with COVID-19, enrolled during active disease.

This clone was seen only a few times. J is TRBJ1-2 and V is TRBV6-1; D remains ambiguous. This CDR3 is built from 15 residues. The V end was cut by 1 base, the J end by 4 bases, with 13 bases between. Germline CDR1 reads MNHNS; CDR2 reads SASEGT. The CDR3, as DNA: TGTGCCAGCAGTGAAGGGGTAGAGCGGTTCTATGGCTACACCTTC. Protein product: CASSEGVERFYGYTF.

The chain has TRBV27 and TRBJ1-3; no definite D call. Trimming cost V 6 bases and J 4 bases, with 25 bases left between them. Germline V lookup: CDR1 MNHEY, CDR2 SMNVEV (reference sequence). The CDR3 length is 18 residues. The CDR3 is CASSPSPTTVVAGNTIYF. For the CDR3, the DNA is TGTGCCAGCAGCCCCTCCCCCACTACGGTCGTAGCGGGAAACACCATATATTTT.

The chain uses TRBV2 and TRBJ2-2; D uncertain. The CDR3 loop spans 13 amino acids. In germline, CDR1 is SNHLY, CDR2 FYNNEI. V lost 7 bases, J lost 5 bases, and 11 bases lay in between. CDR3 sequence (DNA): TGTGCCAGCAAAACCACCAGGACCGGGGAGCTGTTTTTT. Translated, it gives CASKTTRTGELFF.